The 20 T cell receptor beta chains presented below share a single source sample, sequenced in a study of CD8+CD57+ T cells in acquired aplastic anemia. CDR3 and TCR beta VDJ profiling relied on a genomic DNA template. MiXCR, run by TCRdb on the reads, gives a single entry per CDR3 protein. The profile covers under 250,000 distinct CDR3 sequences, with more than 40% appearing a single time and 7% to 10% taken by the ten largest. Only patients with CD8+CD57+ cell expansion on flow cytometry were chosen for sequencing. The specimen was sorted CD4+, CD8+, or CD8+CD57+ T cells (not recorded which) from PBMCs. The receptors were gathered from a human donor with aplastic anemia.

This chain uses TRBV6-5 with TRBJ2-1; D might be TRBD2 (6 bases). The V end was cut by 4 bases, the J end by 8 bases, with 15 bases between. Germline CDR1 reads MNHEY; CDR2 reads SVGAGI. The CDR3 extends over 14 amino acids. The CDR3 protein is CASSSRLVFDEQFF. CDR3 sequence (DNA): TGTGCCAGCAGTTCGAGACTAGTTTTCGATGAGCAGTTCTTC.

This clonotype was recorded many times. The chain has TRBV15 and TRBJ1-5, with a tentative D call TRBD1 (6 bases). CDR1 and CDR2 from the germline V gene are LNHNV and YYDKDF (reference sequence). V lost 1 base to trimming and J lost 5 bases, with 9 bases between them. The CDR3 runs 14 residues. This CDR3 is CATSRVRGHQPQHF. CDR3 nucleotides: TGTGCCACCAGCAGAGTCAGGGGACATCAGCCCCAGCATTTT.

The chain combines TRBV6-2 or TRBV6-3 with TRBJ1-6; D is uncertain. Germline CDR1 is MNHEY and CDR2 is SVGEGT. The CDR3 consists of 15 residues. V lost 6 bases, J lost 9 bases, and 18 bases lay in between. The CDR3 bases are TGTGCCAGCAGCCTAAAGGGCGGTAGTGCTTCACCCCTCCACTTT. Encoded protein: CASSLKGGSASPLHF.

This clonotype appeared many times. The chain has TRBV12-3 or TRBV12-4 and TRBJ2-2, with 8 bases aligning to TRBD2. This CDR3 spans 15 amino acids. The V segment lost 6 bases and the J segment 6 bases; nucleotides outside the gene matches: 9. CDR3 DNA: TGTGCCAGCAGAGGGGATAGCGGGAAATCCGGGGAGCTGTTTTTT. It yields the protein CASRGDSGKSGELFF.

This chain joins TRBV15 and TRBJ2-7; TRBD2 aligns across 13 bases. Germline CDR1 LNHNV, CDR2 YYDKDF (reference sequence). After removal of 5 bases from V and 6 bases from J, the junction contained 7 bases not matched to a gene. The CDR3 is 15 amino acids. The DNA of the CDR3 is TGTGCCACCAGCTCCGGGGGACTAGCGGGATCCGAGCAGTACTTC. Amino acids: CATSSGGLAGSEQYF.

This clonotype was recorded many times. This CDR3 reads CASSLGGPSNQPQHF. CDR3 DNA: TGTGCCAGCAGCTTGGGGGGGCCCAGCAATCAGCCCCAGCATTTT. The rearrangement links TRBV5-6 to TRBJ1-5, with a weak D call TRBD1 (6 bases). CDR1 and CDR2 (germline): SGHDT, YYEEEE. V lost 0 bases and J lost 1, with 8 bases in between. There are 15 residues in the CDR3.

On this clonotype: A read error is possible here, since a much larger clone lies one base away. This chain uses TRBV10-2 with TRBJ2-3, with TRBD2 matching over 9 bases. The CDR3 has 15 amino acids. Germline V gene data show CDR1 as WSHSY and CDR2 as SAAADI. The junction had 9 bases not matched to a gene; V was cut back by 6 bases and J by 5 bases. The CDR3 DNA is TGCGCCAGCAGAAGAGCGGGGGGACGACAAGATACGCAGTATTTT. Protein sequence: CASRRAGGRQDTQYF.

In DNA form, the CDR3 reads TGTGCCAGCTCACCAAAGGCAGGGGAGGGCTACACCTTC. Amino acid sequence: CASSPKAGEGYTF. The chain links TRBV18 to TRBJ1-2; perhaps TRBD1 as D (6 bases). Trimming took 2 bases from V and 8 from J, leaving 12 bases between them. The length of the CDR3 is 13 residues. CDR1 and CDR2 from the germline V gene are KGHSH and LQKENI. The variable domain in full, completed from reference TRBV18 and TRBJ1-2, reads NAGVMQNPRHLVRRRGQEARLRCSPMKGHSHVYWYRQLPEEGLKFMVYLQKENIIDESGMPKERFSAEFPKEGPSILRIQQVVRGDSAAYFCASSPKAGEGYTFGSGTRLTVV.

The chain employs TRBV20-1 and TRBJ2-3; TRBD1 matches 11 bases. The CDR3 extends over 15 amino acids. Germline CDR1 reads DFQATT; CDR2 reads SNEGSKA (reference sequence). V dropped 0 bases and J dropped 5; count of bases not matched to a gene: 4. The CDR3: CSAREGTGGEDTQYF. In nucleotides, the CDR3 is TGCAGTGCTAGAGAAGGGACAGGGGGGGAAGATACGCAGTATTTT.

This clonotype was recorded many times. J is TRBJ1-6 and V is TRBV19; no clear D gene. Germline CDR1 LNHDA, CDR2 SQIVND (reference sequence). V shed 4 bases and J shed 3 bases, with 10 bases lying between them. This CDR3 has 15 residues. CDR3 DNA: TGTGCCAGTAGTAGAACCCTCGGCTATAATTCACCCCTCCACTTT. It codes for CASSRTLGYNSPLHF. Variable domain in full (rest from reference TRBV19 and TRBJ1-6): DGGITQSPKYLFRKEGQNVTLSCEQNLNHDAMYWYRQDPGQGLRLIYYSQIVNDFQKGDIAEGYSVSREKKESFPLTVTSAQKNPTAFYLCASSRTLGYNSPLHFGNGTRLTVT.

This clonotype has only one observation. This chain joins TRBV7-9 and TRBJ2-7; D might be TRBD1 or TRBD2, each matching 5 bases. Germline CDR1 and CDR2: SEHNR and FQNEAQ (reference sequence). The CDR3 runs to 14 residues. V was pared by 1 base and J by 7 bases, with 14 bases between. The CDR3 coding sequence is TGTGCCAGCAGCTTAGTGGGCCCTGAGGGGGAGCAGTACTTC. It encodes CASSLVGPEGEQYF.

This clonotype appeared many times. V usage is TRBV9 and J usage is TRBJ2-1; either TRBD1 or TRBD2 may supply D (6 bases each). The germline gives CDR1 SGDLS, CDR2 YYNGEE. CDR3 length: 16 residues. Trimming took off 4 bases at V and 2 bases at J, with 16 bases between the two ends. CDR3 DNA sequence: TGTGCCAGCAGCCGGGGGCTGACAAACCCCTACAATGAGCAGTTCTTC. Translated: CASSRGLTNPYNEQFF.

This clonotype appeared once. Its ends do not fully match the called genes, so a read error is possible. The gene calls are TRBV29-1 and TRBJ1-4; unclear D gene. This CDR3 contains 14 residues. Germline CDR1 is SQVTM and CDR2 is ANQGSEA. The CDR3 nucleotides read TGCAACGTTGAAGATCTGAGGGTTCGGGAAAAACTGTTTTTT. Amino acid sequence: CNVEDLRVREKLFF.

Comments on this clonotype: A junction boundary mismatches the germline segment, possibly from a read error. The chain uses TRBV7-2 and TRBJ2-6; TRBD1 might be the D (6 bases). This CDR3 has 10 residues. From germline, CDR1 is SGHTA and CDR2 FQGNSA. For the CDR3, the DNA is TGTGCCAGCAGGACAGGTCCTGAAGCTTTC. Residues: CASRTGPEAF.

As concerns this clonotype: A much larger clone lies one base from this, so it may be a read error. CDR3 protein: CAGSLKLGVGYTF. The CDR3 region has the DNA TGTGCCGGCAGCTTAAAACTAGGGGTTGGCTACACCTTC. V usage is TRBV7-3 and J usage is TRBJ1-2, with TRBD1 as a possible D gene (5 bases). This CDR3 is built from 13 residues. Germline values: CDR1 SGHTA, CDR2 FQGTGA.

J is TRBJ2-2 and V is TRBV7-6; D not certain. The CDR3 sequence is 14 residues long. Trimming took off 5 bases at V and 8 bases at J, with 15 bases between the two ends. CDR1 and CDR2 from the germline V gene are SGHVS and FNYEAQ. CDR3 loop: CASSPNQITGELFF. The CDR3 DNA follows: TGTGCCAGCAGCCCAAACCAGATCACAGGGGAGCTGTTTTTT. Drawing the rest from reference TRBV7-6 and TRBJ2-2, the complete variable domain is GAGVSQSPRYKVTKRGQDVALRCDPISGHVSLYWYRQALGQGPEFLTYFNYEAQQDKSGLPNDRFSAERPEGSISTLTIQRTEQRDSAMYRCASSPNQITGELFFGEGSRLTVL.

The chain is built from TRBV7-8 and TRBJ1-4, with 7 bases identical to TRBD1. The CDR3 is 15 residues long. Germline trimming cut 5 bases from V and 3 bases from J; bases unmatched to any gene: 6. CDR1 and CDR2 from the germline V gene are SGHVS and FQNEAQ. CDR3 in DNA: TGTGCCAGCAGCGGATGGACAGGCCCTAATGAAAAACTGTTTTTT. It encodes CASSGWTGPNEKLFF.

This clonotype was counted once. In DNA, the CDR3 is TGTGCCAGCGGCGGTAGGGCTAGCGGGAGGAGTGAGCAGTTCTTC. It encodes CASGGRASGRSEQFF. The chain carries TRBV7-9 and TRBJ2-1; 11 bases are shared with TRBD2. Germline V CDR1 and CDR2: SEHNR, FQNEAQ (reference sequence). V was clipped by 8 bases and J by 9 bases; unmatched bases: 12. This CDR3 spans 15 amino acids.

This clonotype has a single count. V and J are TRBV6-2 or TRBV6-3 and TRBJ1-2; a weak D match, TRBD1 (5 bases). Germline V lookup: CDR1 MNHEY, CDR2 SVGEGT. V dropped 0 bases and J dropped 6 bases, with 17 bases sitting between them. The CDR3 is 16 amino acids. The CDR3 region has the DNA TGTGCCAGCAGTTACTCGAGGAACGGGGGAAGAGATGGCTACACCTTC. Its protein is CASSYSRNGGRDGYTF.

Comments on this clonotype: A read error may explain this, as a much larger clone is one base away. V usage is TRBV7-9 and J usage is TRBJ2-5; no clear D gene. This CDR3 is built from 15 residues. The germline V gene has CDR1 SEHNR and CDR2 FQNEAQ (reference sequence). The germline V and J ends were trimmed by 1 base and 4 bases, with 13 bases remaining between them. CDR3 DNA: TGTGCCAGCAGCTTAGTAGACCGGACCCGAGAGACCCAGTACTTC. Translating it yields CASSLVDRTRETQYF.